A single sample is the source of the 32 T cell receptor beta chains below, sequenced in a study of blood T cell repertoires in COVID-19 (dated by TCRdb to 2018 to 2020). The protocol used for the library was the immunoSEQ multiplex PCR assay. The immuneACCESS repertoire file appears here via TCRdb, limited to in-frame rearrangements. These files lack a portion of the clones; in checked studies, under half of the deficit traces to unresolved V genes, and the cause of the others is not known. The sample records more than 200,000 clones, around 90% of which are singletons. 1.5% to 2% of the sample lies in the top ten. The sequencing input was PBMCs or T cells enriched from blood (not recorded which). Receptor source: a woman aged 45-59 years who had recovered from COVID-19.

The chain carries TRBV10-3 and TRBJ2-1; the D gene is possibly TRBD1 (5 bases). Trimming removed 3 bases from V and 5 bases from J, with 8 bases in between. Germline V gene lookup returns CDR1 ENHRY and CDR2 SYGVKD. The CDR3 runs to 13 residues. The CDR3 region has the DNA TGTGCCATCAGTGAAATGGGGCACAATGAGCAGTTCTTC. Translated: CAISEMGHNEQFF.

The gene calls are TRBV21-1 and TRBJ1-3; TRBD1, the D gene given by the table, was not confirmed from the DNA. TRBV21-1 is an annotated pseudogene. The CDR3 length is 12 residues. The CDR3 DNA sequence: TGTGCCAGCAGCTCCACTGGAAACACCATATATTTT. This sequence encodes CASSSTGNTIYF.

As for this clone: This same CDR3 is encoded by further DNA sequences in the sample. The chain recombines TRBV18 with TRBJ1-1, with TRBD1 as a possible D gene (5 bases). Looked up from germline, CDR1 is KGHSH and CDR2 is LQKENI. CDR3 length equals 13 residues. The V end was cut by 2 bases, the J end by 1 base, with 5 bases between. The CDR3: CASSPRGNTEAFF. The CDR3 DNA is TGTGCCAGCTCACCAAGGGGGAACACTGAAGCTTTCTTT.

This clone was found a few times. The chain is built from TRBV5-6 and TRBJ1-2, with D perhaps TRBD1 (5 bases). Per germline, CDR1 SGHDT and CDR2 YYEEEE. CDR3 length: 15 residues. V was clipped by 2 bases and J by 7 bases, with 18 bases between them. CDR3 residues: CASSFTPGQSSGYTF. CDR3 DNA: TGTGCCAGCAGCTTTACCCCCGGACAATCCTCTGGCTACACCTTC.

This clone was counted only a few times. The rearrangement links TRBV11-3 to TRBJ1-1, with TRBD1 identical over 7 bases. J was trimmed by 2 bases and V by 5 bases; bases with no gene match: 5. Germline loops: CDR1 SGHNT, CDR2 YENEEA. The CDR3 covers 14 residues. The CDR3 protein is CASSRGGSNTEAFF. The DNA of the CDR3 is TGTGCCAGCAGCCGAGGGGGCAGTAACACTGAAGCTTTCTTT.

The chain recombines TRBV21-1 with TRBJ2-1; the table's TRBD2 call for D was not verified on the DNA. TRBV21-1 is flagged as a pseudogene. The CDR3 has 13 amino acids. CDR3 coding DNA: TGTGCCAGCACCGGACTAGCGGGCAATGAGCAGTTCTTC. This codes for CASTGLAGNEQFF.

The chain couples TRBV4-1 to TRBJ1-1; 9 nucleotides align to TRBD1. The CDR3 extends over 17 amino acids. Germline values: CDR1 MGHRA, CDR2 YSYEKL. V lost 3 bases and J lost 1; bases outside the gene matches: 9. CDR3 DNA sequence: TGCGCCAGCAGCCAGGAAACCGGGACAGGGTGGAACACTGAAGCTTTCTTT. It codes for CASSQETGTGWNTEAFF.

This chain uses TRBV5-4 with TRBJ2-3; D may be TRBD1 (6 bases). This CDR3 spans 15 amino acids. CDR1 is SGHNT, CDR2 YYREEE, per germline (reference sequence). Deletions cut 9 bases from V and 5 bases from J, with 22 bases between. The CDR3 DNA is TGTGCCACCAAAAGGGCACAGGGAGTGAAAGATACGCAGTATTTT. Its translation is CATKRAQGVKDTQYF.

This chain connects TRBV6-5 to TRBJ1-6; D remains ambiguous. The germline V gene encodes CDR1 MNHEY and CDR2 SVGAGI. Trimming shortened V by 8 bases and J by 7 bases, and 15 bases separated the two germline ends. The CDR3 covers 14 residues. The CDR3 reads CASGLGVMNSPLHF. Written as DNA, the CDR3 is TGTGCCAGCGGGTTGGGAGTTATGAATTCACCCCTCCACTTT.

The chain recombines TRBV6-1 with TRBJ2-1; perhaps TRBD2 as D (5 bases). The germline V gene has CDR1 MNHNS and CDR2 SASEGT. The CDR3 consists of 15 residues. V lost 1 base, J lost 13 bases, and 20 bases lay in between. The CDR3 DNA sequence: TGTGCCAGCAGTGAAGACAGAGGGATTAAAGCCGGACAGTTCTTC. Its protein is CASSEDRGIKAGQFF.

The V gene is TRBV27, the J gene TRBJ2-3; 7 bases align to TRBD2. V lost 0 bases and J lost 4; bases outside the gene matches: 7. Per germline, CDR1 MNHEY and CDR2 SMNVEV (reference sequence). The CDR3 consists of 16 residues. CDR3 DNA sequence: TGTGCCAGCAGTTTATCGCTAGCGGTGGGGGCAGATACGCAGTATTTT. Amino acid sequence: CASSLSLAVGADTQYF.

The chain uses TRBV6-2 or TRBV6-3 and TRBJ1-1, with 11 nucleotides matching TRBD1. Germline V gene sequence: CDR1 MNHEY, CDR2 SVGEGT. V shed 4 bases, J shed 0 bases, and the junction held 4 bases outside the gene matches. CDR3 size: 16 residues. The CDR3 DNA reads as TGTGCCAGCAGTTCCCCGGGACAGGGGGTGAACACTGAAGCTTTCTTT. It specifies CASSSPGQGVNTEAFF.

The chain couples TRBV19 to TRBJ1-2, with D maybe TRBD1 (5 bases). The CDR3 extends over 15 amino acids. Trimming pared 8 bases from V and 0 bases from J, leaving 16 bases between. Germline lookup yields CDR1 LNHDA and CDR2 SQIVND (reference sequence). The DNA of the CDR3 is TGTGCCAGTGGCGCCTGGGGGGGGTCTAACTATGGCTACACCTTC. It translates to CASGAWGGSNYGYTF.

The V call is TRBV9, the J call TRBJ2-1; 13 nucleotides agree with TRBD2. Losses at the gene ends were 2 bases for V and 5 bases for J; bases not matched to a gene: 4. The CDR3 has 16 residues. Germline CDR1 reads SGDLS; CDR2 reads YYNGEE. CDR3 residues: CASSVTGTSGDNEQFF. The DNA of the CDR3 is TGTGCCAGCAGCGTGACCGGGACTAGCGGGGACAATGAGCAGTTCTTC.

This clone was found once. This CDR3 is CASSLGLAETYEQYF. Here the CDR3 DNA reads TGTGCCAGCTCGCTGGGACTAGCGGAGACCTACGAGCAGTACTTC. The chain links TRBV18 to TRBJ2-7; the match to TRBD2 covers 11 bases. Germline trimming cut 6 bases from V and 2 bases from J; bases unmatched to any gene: 6. Germline values: CDR1 KGHSH, CDR2 LQKENI. CDR3 length: 15 residues.

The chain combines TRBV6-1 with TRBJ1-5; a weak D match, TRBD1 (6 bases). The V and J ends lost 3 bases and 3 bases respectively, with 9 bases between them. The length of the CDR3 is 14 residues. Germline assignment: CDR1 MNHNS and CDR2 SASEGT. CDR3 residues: CASSDRQVNQPQHF. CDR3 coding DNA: TGTGCCAGCAGTGATCGACAGGTCAATCAGCCCCAGCATTTT.

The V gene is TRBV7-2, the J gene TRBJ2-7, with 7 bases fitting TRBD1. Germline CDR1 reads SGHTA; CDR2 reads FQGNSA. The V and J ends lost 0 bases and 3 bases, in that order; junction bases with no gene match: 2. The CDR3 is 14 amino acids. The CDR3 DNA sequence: TGTGCCAGCAGCTTAGCGGGGACAGACTACGAGCAGTACTTC. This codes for CASSLAGTDYEQYF.

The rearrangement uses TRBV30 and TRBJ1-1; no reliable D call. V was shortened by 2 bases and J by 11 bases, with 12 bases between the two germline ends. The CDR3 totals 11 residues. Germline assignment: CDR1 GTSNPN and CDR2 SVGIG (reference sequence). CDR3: CAWSSSSPAFF. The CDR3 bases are TGTGCCTGGAGTAGTTCTAGCCCGGCTTTCTTT.

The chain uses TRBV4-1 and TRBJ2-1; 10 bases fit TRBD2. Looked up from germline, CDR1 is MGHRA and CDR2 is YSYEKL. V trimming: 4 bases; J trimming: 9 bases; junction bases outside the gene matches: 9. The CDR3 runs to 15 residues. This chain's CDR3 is CASSLGLAVYGEQFF. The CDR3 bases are TGCGCCAGCAGCCTCGGACTAGCGGTATACGGTGAGCAGTTCTTC.

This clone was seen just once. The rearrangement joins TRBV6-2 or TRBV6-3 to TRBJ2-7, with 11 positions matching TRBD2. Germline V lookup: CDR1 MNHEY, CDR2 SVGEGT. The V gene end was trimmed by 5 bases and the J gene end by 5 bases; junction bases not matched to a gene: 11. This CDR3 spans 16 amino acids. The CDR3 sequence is CASSQRLAGGPNEQYF. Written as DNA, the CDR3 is TGTGCCAGCAGTCAACGATTAGCGGGAGGGCCTAACGAGCAGTACTTC.

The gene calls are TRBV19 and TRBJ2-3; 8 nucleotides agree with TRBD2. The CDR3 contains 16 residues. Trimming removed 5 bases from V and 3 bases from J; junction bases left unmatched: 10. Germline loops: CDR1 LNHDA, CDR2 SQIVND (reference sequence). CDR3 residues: CASSPGAGVGTDTQYF. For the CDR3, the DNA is TGTGCCAGTAGTCCGGGAGCGGGAGTGGGGACAGATACGCAGTATTTT.

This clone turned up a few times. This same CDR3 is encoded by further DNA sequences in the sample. CDR3 sequence (DNA): TGCGCCAGCAGTCGGACTAGCGGGAGTTCCTACGAGCAGTACTTC. It encodes CASSRTSGSSYEQYF. J is TRBJ2-7 and V is TRBV5-1; TRBD2 agrees at 13 bases. The germline V gene has CDR1 SGHRS and CDR2 YFSETQ. The CDR3 extends over 15 amino acids. Unmatched junction bases numbered 3, after V lost 5 bases and J lost 1 base.

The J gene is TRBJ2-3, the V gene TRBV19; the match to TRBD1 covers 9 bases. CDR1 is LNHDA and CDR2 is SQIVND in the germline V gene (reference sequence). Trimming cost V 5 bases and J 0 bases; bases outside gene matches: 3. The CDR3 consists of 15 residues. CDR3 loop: CASSGQGTSTDTQYF. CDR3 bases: TGTGCCAGTAGTGGACAGGGGACGAGCACAGATACGCAGTATTTT.

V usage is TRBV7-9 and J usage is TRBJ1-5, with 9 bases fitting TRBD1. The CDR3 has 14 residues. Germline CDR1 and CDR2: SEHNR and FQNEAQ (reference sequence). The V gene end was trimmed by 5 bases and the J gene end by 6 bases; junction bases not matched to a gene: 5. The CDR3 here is CASSAQGAAQPQHF. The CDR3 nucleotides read TGTGCCAGCAGCGCACAGGGGGCCGCTCAGCCCCAGCATTTT.

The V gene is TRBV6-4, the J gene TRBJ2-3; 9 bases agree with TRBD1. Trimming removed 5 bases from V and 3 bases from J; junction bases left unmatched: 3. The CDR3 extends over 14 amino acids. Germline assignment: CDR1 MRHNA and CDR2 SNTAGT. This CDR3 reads CASSLDRGTDTQYF. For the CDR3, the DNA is TGTGCCAGCAGTCTGGACAGGGGAACAGATACGCAGTATTTT.

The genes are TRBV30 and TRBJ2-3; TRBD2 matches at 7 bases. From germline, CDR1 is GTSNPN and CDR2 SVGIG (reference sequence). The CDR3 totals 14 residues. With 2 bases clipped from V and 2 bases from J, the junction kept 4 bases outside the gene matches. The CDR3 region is CAWSQRGNTDTQYF. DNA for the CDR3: TGTGCCTGGAGTCAGCGGGGAAACACAGATACGCAGTATTTT.

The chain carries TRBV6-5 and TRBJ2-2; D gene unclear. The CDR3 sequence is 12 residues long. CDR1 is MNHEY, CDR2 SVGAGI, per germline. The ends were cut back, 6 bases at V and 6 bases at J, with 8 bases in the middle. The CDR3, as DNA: TGTGCCAGCAGCTCCCTTTCCGGGGAGCTGTTTTTT. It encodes CASSSLSGELFF.

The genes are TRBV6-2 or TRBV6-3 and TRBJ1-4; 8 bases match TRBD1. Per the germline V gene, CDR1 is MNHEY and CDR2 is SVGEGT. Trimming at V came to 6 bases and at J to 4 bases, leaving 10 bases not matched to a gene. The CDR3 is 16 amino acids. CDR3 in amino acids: CASSSVPGQVNEKLFF. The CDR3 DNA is TGTGCCAGCAGCTCCGTTCCGGGACAGGTTAATGAAAAACTGTTTTTT.

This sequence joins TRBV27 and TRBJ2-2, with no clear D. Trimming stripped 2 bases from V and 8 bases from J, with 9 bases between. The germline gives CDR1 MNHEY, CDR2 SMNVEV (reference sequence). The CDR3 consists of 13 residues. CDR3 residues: CASSLVSKGELFF. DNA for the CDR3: TGTGCCAGCAGTTTAGTTAGCAAGGGGGAGCTGTTTTTT.

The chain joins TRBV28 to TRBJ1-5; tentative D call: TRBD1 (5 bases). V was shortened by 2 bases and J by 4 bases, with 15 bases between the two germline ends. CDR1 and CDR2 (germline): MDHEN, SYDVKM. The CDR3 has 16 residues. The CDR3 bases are TGTGCCAGCAGTTTACCAAGGGGCACAAGGAATCAGCCCCAGCATTTT. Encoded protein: CASSLPRGTRNQPQHF.

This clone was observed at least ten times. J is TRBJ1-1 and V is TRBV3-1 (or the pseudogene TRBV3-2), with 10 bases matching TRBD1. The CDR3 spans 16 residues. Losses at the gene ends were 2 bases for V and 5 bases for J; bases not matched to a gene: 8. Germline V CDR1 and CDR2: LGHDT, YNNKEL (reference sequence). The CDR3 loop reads CASSQPGTGVGTEAFF. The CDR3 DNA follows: TGTGCCAGCAGCCAACCCGGGACAGGGGTAGGAACTGAAGCTTTCTTT.

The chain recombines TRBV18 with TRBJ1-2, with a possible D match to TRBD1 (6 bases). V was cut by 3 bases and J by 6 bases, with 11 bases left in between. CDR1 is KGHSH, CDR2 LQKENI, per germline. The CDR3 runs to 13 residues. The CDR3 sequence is CASSPRGADGYTF. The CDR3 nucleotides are TGTGCCAGCTCACCTCGGGGGGCGGATGGCTACACCTTC. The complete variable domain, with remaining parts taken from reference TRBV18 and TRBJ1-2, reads NAGVMQNPRHLVRRRGQEARLRCSPMKGHSHVYWYRQLPEEGLKFMVYLQKENIIDESGMPKERFSAEFPKEGPSILRIQQVVRGDSAAYFCASSPRGADGYTFGSGTRLTVV.